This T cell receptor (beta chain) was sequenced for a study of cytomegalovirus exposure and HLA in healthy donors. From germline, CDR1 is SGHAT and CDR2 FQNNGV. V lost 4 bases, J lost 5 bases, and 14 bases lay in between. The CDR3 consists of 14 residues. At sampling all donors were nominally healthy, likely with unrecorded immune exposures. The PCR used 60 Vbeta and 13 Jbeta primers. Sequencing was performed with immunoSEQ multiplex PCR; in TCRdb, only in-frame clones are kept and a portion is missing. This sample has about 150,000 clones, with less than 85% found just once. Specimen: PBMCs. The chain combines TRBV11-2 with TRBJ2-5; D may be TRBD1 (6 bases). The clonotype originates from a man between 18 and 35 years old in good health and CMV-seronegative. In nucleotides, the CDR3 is TGTGCCAGCAGCTCCGGGACAATGAGGGAGACCCAGTACTTC. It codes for CASSSGTMRETQYF.